These T cell receptor beta chains were read from a single sample in a study of technical replicates of blood from several donors. Sequencing used immunoSEQ multiplex PCR; TCRdb keeps in-frame clones, though not all of them. The data show approximately 59,000 clones, with around 87% seen just once and 4% to 5.5% held by the top ten. What was sequenced was PBMCs. These receptors all come from a human donor in good health. Some clones in this sample may be carry-over from other donors' samples. Both conserved end residues are part of each CDR3. The order of the fields is D gene, CDR3 length, J gene, clone size, V gene, CDR3 protein, CDR3 DNA. D genes are given only for firm matches. The size entry is marked missing in some rows and otherwise reads once, few, many or a size class.

D: .
length: 15
J: TRBJ1-2
size: .
V: TRBV5-6
CDR3: CASSLEADIGDGYTF
DNA: TGTGCCAGCAGCTTGGAGGCGGACATTGGGGATGGCTACACCTTC

D: .
length: 14
J: TRBJ2-7
size: .
V: TRBV6-1
CDR3: CASSQLTRTYEQYF
DNA: TGTGCCAGCAGTCAATTGACTAGAACCTACGAGCAGTACTTC

D: .
length: 15
J: TRBJ2-4
size: .
V: TRBV15
CDR3: CATSREQGTKNIQYF
DNA: TGTGCCACCAGCAGAGAACAGGGTACCAAAAACATTCAGTACTTC

D: .
length: 12
J: TRBJ2-1
size: .
V: TRBV1
CDR3: CTSSRGGDEQFF
DNA: TGCACCAGCAGCCGGGGGGGGGATGAGCAGTTCTTC

D: .
length: 15
J: TRBJ1-6
size: .
V: TRBV5-4
CDR3: CASSRSQGPQTPLHF
DNA: TGTGCCAGCAGCAGAAGCCAGGGGCCCCAAACACCCCTCCACTTT

D: TRBD1
length: 16
J: TRBJ2-3
size: .
V: TRBV7-9
CDR3: CASSLTGGRPTDTQYF
DNA: TGTGCCAGCAGCTTAACAGGGGGTAGGCCCACAGATACGCAGTATTTT

D: .
length: 16
J: TRBJ2-3
size: .
V: TRBV7-2
CDR3: CASTNQAGRVSDTQYF
DNA: TGTGCCAGCACCAACCAGGCGGGGCGGGTTTCAGATACGCAGTATTTT

D: TRBD1
length: 16
J: TRBJ1-5
size: .
V: TRBV18
CDR3: CASSPTAPLQGQPQHF
DNA: TGTGCCAGCTCCCCCACGGCCCCGTTACAGGGGCAGCCCCAGCATTTT

D: TRBD2
length: 17
J: TRBJ2-7
size: .
V: TRBV5-1
CDR3: CASSLALGGRAFGEQYF
DNA: TGCGCCAGCAGCTTGGCGTTGGGCGGGAGGGCCTTTGGGGAGCAGTACTTC

D: .
length: 12
J: TRBJ2-5
size: .
V: TRBV19
CDR3: CASSRDVETQYF
DNA: TGTGCCAGTAGCAGGGATGTGGAGACCCAGTACTTC

D: .
length: 15
J: TRBJ1-6
size: .
V: TRBV6-5
CDR3: CASSYDTSDNSPLHF
DNA: TGTGCCAGCAGTTACGACACATCTGATAATTCACCCCTCCACTTT

D: .
length: 19
J: TRBJ2-3
size: .
V: TRBV4-3
CDR3: CASSHTIVGAGASTDTQYF
DNA: TGCGCCAGCAGCCATACTATAGTAGGGGCGGGGGCTAGCACAGATACGCAGTATTTT

D: TRBD1
length: 15
J: TRBJ2-2
size: .
V: TRBV6-5
CDR3: CASSWGQGNNGELFF
DNA: TGTGCCAGCAGCTGGGGACAGGGCAATAACGGGGAGCTGTTTTTT

D: TRBD2
length: 15
J: TRBJ2-5
size: .
V: TRBV30
CDR3: CAWIPGVAGIETQYF
DNA: TGTGCCTGGATCCCCGGGGTAGCGGGAATTGAGACCCAGTACTTC

D: TRBD1
length: 15
J: TRBJ2-7
size: .
V: TRBV5-4
CDR3: CASSLSGTGPYEQYF
DNA: TGTGCCAGCAGCTTGTCCGGGACAGGGCCCTACGAGCAGTACTTC

D: .
length: 13
J: TRBJ1-6
size: .
V: TRBV2
CDR3: CASSRDFNSPLHF
DNA: TGTGCCAGCAGCCGGGACTTTAATTCACCCCTCCACTTT

D: .
length: 14
J: TRBJ1-5
size: .
V: TRBV5-6
CDR3: CASSLGRSNQPQHF
DNA: TGTGCCAGCAGCTTGGGCAGGAGCAATCAGCCCCAGCATTTT

D: TRBD1
length: 14
J: TRBJ2-7
size: .
V: TRBV4-1
CDR3: CASSQGQGAYEQYF
DNA: TGCGCCAGCAGCCAAGGACAGGGAGCCTACGAGCAGTACTTC

D: .
length: 15
J: TRBJ2-7
size: .
V: TRBV19
CDR3: CASSISYRRAYEQYF
DNA: TGTGCCAGTAGTATCTCGTACCGGAGGGCCTACGAGCAGTACTTC

D: .
length: 16
J: TRBJ2-2
size: .
V: TRBV5-1
CDR3: CASSHRTASNTGELFF
DNA: TGCGCCAGCAGCCACAGGACCGCTTCGAACACCGGGGAGCTGTTTTTT

D: .
length: 11
J: TRBJ2-7
size: .
V: TRBV20-1
CDR3: CSARDLYEQYF
DNA: TGCAGTGCTAGAGATCTCTACGAGCAGTACTTC

D: .
length: 14
J: TRBJ1-2
size: .
V: TRBV18
CDR3: CASSPLAAPDGYTF
DNA: TGTGCCAGCTCACCACTTGCGGCCCCGGATGGCTACACCTTC

D: .
length: 14
J: TRBJ2-5
size: .
V: TRBV7-7
CDR3: CASSLRGGVETQYF
DNA: TGTGCCAGCAGCTTAAGGGGGGGGGTAGAGACCCAGTACTTC

D: TRBD2
length: 15
J: TRBJ2-7
size: .
V: TRBV6-6
CDR3: CASSYSTSGRVEQYF
DNA: TGTGCCAGCAGTTACTCGACTAGCGGGAGGGTTGAGCAGTACTTC

D: .
length: 17
J: TRBJ2-3
size: .
V: TRBV25-1
CDR3: CASSELGGAGTTDTQYF
DNA: TGTGCCAGCAGTGAATTGGGGGGTGCAGGGACCACAGATACGCAGTATTTT

D: TRBD2
length: 15
J: TRBJ2-2
size: .
V: TRBV27
CDR3: CASSFGGSGVGELFF
DNA: TGTGCCAGCAGTTTCGGCGGGAGCGGGGTCGGGGAGCTGTTTTTT

D: TRBD2
length: 14
J: TRBJ2-5
size: .
V: TRBV6-6
CDR3: CASSYREVLETQYF
DNA: TGTGCCAGCAGTTACCGGGAGGTCCTTGAGACCCAGTACTTC

D: TRBD2
length: 13
J: TRBJ2-7
size: .
V: TRBV7-2
CDR3: CASSLLAGNEQYF
DNA: TGTGCCAGCAGCTTACTAGCGGGAAACGAGCAGTACTTC

D: TRBD2
length: 16
J: TRBJ2-5
size: .
V: TRBV9
CDR3: CASSVGEGRKEETQYF
DNA: TGTGCCAGCAGCGTAGGGGAGGGGCGTAAAGAAGAGACCCAGTACTTC

D: .
length: 14
J: TRBJ2-3
size: .
V: TRBV29-1
CDR3: CSVGKAVDLDTQYF
DNA: TGCAGCGTTGGCAAAGCGGTTGACTTGGATACGCAGTATTTT

D: .
length: 12
J: TRBJ2-7
size: .
V: TRBV6-6
CDR3: CASSLGSYEQYF
DNA: TGTGCCAGCAGTCTCGGCTCCTACGAGCAGTACTTC

D: .
length: 14
J: TRBJ1-2
size: .
V: TRBV7-9
CDR3: CASSLAIGGTGYTF
DNA: TGTGCCAGCAGCTTAGCGATCGGGGGAACCGGCTACACCTTC

D: .
length: 12
J: TRBJ2-5
size: .
V: TRBV29-1
CDR3: CSVDRGRETQYF
DNA: TGCAGCGTTGACCGGGGTCGTGAGACCCAGTACTTC

D: TRBD2
length: 13
J: TRBJ2-1
size: .
V: TRBV30
CDR3: CAWSWGGSQEQFF
DNA: TGTGCCTGGAGCTGGGGCGGGAGTCAGGAGCAGTTCTTC

D: .
length: 15
J: TRBJ2-7
size: .
V: TRBV11-2
CDR3: CASSPLGGRPSGQYF
DNA: TGTGCCAGCAGCCCCCTCGGGGGTCGTCCGTCAGGGCAGTACTTC

D: TRBD1
length: 15
J: TRBJ2-7
size: .
V: TRBV4-1
CDR3: CASSQGQGGTYEQYF
DNA: TGCGCCAGCAGCCAAGGACAGGGGGGGACCTACGAGCAGTACTTC

D: .
length: 12
J: TRBJ2-7
size: .
V: TRBV2
CDR3: CASSELTAEQYF
DNA: TGTGCCAGCAGTGAATTGACAGCCGAGCAGTACTTC

D: TRBD1
length: 16
J: TRBJ1-4
size: .
V: TRBV7-9
CDR3: CASSPRDRGVNEKLFF
DNA: TGTGCCAGCAGCCCCCGGGACAGGGGTGTTAATGAAAAACTGTTTTTT

D: TRBD2
length: 16
J: TRBJ2-2
size: .
V: TRBV7-8
CDR3: CASSHWTSGSSGELFF
DNA: TGTGCCAGCAGCCATTGGACTAGCGGGAGTTCGGGGGAGCTGTTTTTT

D: .
length: 11
J: TRBJ1-2
size: .
V: TRBV29-1
CDR3: CSVSPNYGYTF
DNA: TGCAGCGTTTCTCCTAACTATGGCTACACCTTC

D: TRBD1
length: 16
J: TRBJ1-4
size: .
V: TRBV5-6
CDR3: CASSRTGGSWNEKLFF
DNA: TGTGCCAGCAGCCGGACAGGGGGATCGTGGAATGAAAAACTGTTTTTT

D: TRBD1
length: 14
J: TRBJ1-1
size: .
V: TRBV5-1
CDR3: CASSADRGNTEAFF
DNA: TGCGCCAGCAGCGCAGACAGGGGCAACACTGAAGCTTTCTTT

D: .
length: 14
J: TRBJ1-6
size: few
V: TRBV4-2
CDR3: CASSQDVENSPLHF
DNA: TGTGCCAGCAGCCAAGATGTGGAGAATTCACCCCTCCACTTT

D: .
length: 15
J: TRBJ2-1
size: .
V: TRBV30
CDR3: CAWSIIFSSYNEQFF
DNA: TGTGCCTGGAGTATAATATTTAGCTCCTACAATGAGCAGTTCTTC

D: TRBD1
length: 17
J: TRBJ1-1
size: .
V: TRBV7-9
CDR3: CASSTNRDRGLNTEAFF
DNA: TGTGCCAGCAGCACTAACCGGGACAGGGGACTGAACACTGAAGCTTTCTTT

D: .
length: 16
J: TRBJ2-1
size: few
V: TRBV4-3
CDR3: CASSQVSQVPYNEQFF
DNA: TGCGCCAGCAGCCAAGTGAGTCAAGTTCCCTACAATGAGCAGTTCTTC

D: TRBD1
length: 14
J: TRBJ1-6
size: .
V: TRBV18
CDR3: CASSPGTGESPLHF
DNA: TGTGCCAGCTCTCCAGGGACAGGGGAGTCACCCCTCCACTTT

D: TRBD2
length: 15
J: TRBJ2-3
size: few
V: TRBV7-2
CDR3: CASSLLLAGLNTQYF
DNA: TGTGCCAGCAGCTTATTACTAGCGGGACTCAATACGCAGTATTTT

D: .
length: 12
J: TRBJ1-1
size: .
V: TRBV6-6
CDR3: CASRPGFTEAFF
DNA: TGTGCCAGCAGACCAGGGTTCACTGAAGCTTTCTTT

D: .
length: 12
J: TRBJ2-1
size: .
V: TRBV5-1
CDR3: CASSLAENEQFF
DNA: TGCGCCAGCAGCTTGGCCGAGAATGAGCAGTTCTTC

D: TRBD2
length: 16
J: TRBJ2-7
size: .
V: TRBV7-2
CDR3: CASSLESQRGDYEQYF
DNA: TGTGCCAGCAGCTTAGAGTCGCAGCGGGGCGACTACGAGCAGTACTTC

D: .
length: 11
J: TRBJ1-1
size: few
V: TRBV2
CDR3: CASKTNTEAFF
DNA: TGTGCCAGCAAAACTAACACTGAAGCTTTCTTT

D: .
length: 13
J: TRBJ2-7
size: .
V: TRBV30
CDR3: CAWSYPEVYEQYF
DNA: TGTGCCTGGAGTTACCCAGAGGTGTACGAGCAGTACTTC

D: TRBD2
length: 15
J: TRBJ2-2
size: once
V: TRBV11-3
CDR3: CASSFTSGSGGELFF
DNA: TGTGCCAGCAGCTTCACTAGCGGGAGCGGCGGGGAGCTGTTTTTT

D: TRBD2
length: 15
J: TRBJ2-1
size: .
V: TRBV2
CDR3: CASSILAGTTSEQFF
DNA: TGTGCCAGCAGCATACTAGCGGGGACTACAAGTGAGCAGTTCTTC

D: .
length: 13
J: TRBJ1-1
size: few
V: TRBV6-6
CDR3: CASSYRESVKAFF
DNA: TGTGCCAGCAGTTATCGGGAGTCTGTCAAAGCTTTCTTT

D: TRBD2
length: 14
J: TRBJ2-3
size: .
V: TRBV11-3
CDR3: CASSSGGSTDTQYF
DNA: TGTGCCAGCAGTAGCGGGGGTAGCACAGATACGCAGTATTTT